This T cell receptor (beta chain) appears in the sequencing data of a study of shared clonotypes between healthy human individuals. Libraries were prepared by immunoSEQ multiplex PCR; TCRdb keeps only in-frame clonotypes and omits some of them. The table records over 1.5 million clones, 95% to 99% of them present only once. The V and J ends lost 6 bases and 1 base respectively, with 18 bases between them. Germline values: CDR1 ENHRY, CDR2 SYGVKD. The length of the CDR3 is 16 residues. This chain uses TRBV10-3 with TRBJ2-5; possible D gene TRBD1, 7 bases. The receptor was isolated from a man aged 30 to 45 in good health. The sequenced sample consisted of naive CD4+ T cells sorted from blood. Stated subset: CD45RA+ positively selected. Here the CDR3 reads CAIRDPYRGGQETQYF. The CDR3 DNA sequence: TGTGCCATCAGGGACCCCTACAGGGGAGGCCAAGAGACCCAGTACTTC.